What follows is one T cell receptor beta chain and its context. This entry belongs to a study of blood T cell repertoires in COVID-19. In the study's own analysis: Reference gene primers were amplified, and this amplification served to estimate nucleated cell counts. Method: immunoSEQ multiplex PCR; TCRdb's copy keeps in-frame clones and lacks some. From that table come the V and J calls and clone size; the DNA was used to work out D and trimming. The data hold about 200,000 clones, with about nine tenths observed a single time. Losses at the gene ends were 3 bases for V and 0 bases for J; bases not matched to a gene: 6. There are 17 residues in the CDR3. Germline assignment: CDR1 SGHAT and CDR2 FQNNGV.

The sequenced sample was peripheral blood. This TCR was sampled from a man in his fifties or sixties with acute or convalescent COVID-19. The chain combines TRBV11-2 with TRBJ2-1; 9 bases fit TRBD2. CDR3 sequence (DNA): TGTGCCAGCAGCTTCCTAGCGGGGCGCCCCTCCTACAATGAGCAGTTCTTC. This codes for CASSFLAGRPSYNEQFF.